This T cell receptor (beta chain) was documented in a study of vaccination effects on CD4 cells after COVID-19. A note on this clone: What it binds is not known.

Peptide-pool stimulation followed by sequencing identified expanded antigen-specific CD4+ clonotypes in the ViraFEST assay. The authors isolated CD4+ T cells after around 11 days of culture. Absence of prior SARS-CoV-2 infection characterized the vaccine recipients, who showed negative nucleocapsid antibodies. In germline, CDR1 is LNHDA, CDR2 SQIVND (reference sequence). The length of the CDR3 is 17 residues. The junction had 8 bases not matched to a gene; V was cut back by 7 bases and J by 1 base. Profiling relied on immunoSEQ multiplex PCR, and the TCRdb table lists in-frame clones only, not all of them. The repertoire has tens of thousands of clones, less than 85% of them found once; the top ten carry approximately 2.8%.

The V call is TRBV19, the J call TRBJ2-6, with 9 bases that match TRBD1. The TCR was taken from a human donor who received a COVID-19 vaccine. The sequences come from CD4+ T cells from PBMCs cultured with HCoV-NL63 spike peptides, collected before COVID-19 vaccination. The CDR3 protein is CASTPGTGRSGANVLTF. CDR3 nucleotides: TGTGCCAGTACACCTGGGACAGGGAGGTCTGGGGCCAACGTCCTGACTTTC.